Listed here are 16 T cell receptor beta chains from one sample, sequenced in a study of metastatic and nonmetastatic thyroid tumors. Ahead of thyroid surgery, no patient had received treatment of any kind. MiXCR reprocessed the PCR reads for TCRdb. The sample yields roughly 5,200 clones, approximately 26% seen once. Sequencing was done on a sample of adjacent normal tissue. These receptors originate from a female donor with papillary thyroid cancer or a benign thyroid nodule (not recorded which). Some clones in this sample may be carry-over from other donors' samples.

This clone is categorized as medium-sized (0.01 to 0.1%). This rearrangement joins TRBV20-1 to TRBJ2-3, with TRBD2 identical over 8 bases. V shed 3 bases and J 1 base; nucleotides not matched to a gene: 12. Germline-derived CDR1 and CDR2 are DFQATT and SNEGSKA (reference sequence). The CDR3 has 17 residues. CDR3 nucleotides: TGCAGTGCTAGCCCACCCCTCGGGAGGGCCGGCACAGATACGCAGTATTTT. As protein: CSASPPLGRAGTDTQYF.

In the case of this clone: A read error may produce the germline difference seen at one junction end. V and J are TRBV20-1 and TRBJ2-7, with D possibly matching TRBD1 (6 bases). The CDR3 runs to 15 residues. Germline CDR1 reads DFQATT; CDR2 reads SNEGSKA (reference sequence). CDR3 loop: CSSRDLRDINYEQYF. The CDR3 region has the DNA TGCAGTTCTAGAGATCTCCGGGACATCAACTACGAGCAGTACTTC.

This clone was detected ten times or more. The chain uses TRBV7-9 and TRBJ2-1; unclear D gene. The germline V gene encodes CDR1 SEHNR and CDR2 FQNEAQ (reference sequence). This CDR3 comprises 11 residues. The germline V and J ends were trimmed by 7 bases and 7 bases, with 8 bases remaining between them. CDR3 nucleotides: TGTGCCAGCAACGAACGGAATGAGCAGTTCTTC. It encodes CASNERNEQFF.

At least ten counts were recorded for this clone. This chain joins TRBV2 and TRBJ2-3, with TRBD2 matching over 12 bases. V trimming: 10 bases; J trimming: 2 bases; junction bases outside the gene matches: 4. The V gene's germline CDR1 is SNHLY and CDR2 FYNNEI. This CDR3 is 14 amino acids long. The DNA of the CDR3 is TGTGCCACCACTAGCGGGGGGCACACAGATACGCAGTATTTT. Translating it yields CATTSGGHTDTQYF.

This clone was seen at least ten times. DNA for the CDR3: TGTGCCAGTCGCCGGTTAGGGTTAAGGACTGAAGCTTTCTTT. It codes for CASRRLGLRTEAFF. The chain uses TRBV6-1 and TRBJ1-1; no definite D call. CDR1 is MNHNS, CDR2 SASEGT, per germline. The CDR3 covers 14 residues. V shed 9 bases and J shed 5 bases, with 19 bases lying between them.

This clone was seen ten or more times. Here the CDR3 DNA reads TGTGCCAGCACCAGGGTAACTAATGAAAAACTGTTTTTT. This gives the protein CASTRVTNEKLFF. The chain employs TRBV6-2 or TRBV6-3 and TRBJ1-4; possibly TRBD1 for D (5 bases). The V end lost 7 bases, the J end lost 1 base, and 7 bases lay between the germline ends. Germline V lookup: CDR1 MNHEY, CDR2 SVGEGT. The CDR3 totals 13 residues.

The J gene is TRBJ2-5, the V gene TRBV27; 7 nucleotides align to TRBD1. This CDR3 is 16 amino acids long. Per the germline V gene, CDR1 is MNHEY and CDR2 is SMNVEV (reference sequence). With 5 bases clipped from V and 0 bases from J, the junction kept 9 bases outside the gene matches. The CDR3, as DNA: TGTGCCAGCAGTCGCAGGGGGATAATGAACCAAGAGACCCAGTACTTC. Its protein is CASSRRGIMNQETQYF.

The V call is TRBV18, the J call TRBJ1-2, with D maybe TRBD1 (5 bases). The V and J ends lost 3 bases and 4 bases respectively, with 33 bases between them. From germline, CDR1 is KGHSH and CDR2 LQKENI. The length of the CDR3 is 21 residues. CDR3 sequence (DNA): TGTGCCAGCTCACCCCGGGACGCCACCAACCCAATCAACTACCCAAGCTATGGCTACACCTTC. Translated: CASSPRDATNPINYPSYGYTF. Based on the CDR3 plus reference TRBV18 and TRBJ1-2, the full variable domain is NAGVMQNPRHLVRRRGQEARLRCSPMKGHSHVYWYRQLPEEGLKFMVYLQKENIIDESGMPKERFSAEFPKEGPSILRIQQVVRGDSAAYFCASSPRDATNPINYPSYGYTFGSGTRLTVV.

V and J are TRBV20-1 and TRBJ2-7; D gene uncertain. The CDR3 totals 14 residues. CDR1 is DFQATT, CDR2 SNEGSKA, per germline (reference sequence). Trimming took 0 bases from V and 3 from J, leaving 12 bases between them. The CDR3, as DNA: TGCAGTGCTAGAGATAGGGTGGGTAACTACGAGCAGTACTTC. It translates to CSARDRVGNYEQYF.

This clone came up a few times. The chain employs TRBV27 and TRBJ1-2; 10 bases match TRBD1. Germline V gives CDR1 MNHEY, CDR2 SMNVEV (reference sequence). The trim removed 3 bases at V and 8 bases at J, leaving 6 bases unmatched. The CDR3 loop spans 14 amino acids. The chain's CDR3 is CASSFAGTGVGYTF. Here the CDR3 DNA reads TGTGCCAGCAGTTTTGCCGGGACAGGGGTCGGCTACACCTTC.

Regarding this clone: A much larger clone lies one base from this, so it may be a read error. This chain connects TRBV20-1 to TRBJ2-2, with D tentatively TRBD2 (5 bases). Germline lookup yields CDR1 DFQATT and CDR2 SNEGSKA (reference sequence). The CDR3 length is 14 residues. CDR3 protein: CSASDSVNTGDLFF. DNA of the CDR3: TGCAGTGCTAGTGATAGCGTGAACACCGGGGATCTGTTTTTT.

This clone is categorized as medium-sized. At the DNA level, this CDR3 is encoded by other sequences in the same sample as well. The V gene is TRBV25-1, the J gene TRBJ2-7; maybe TRBD2 (6 bases). With 2 bases removed from V and 3 bases from J, the gap between germline ends came to 8 bases. Germline loops: CDR1 MGHDK, CDR2 SYGVNS. The CDR3 is made up of 13 amino acids. CDR3 amino acids: CASSENSGYEQYF. Written as DNA, the CDR3 is TGTGCCAGCAGTGAAAATAGCGGCTACGAGCAGTACTTC.

The CDR3 sequence: CASSGGTSGRRANTGELFF. The CDR3 coding sequence is TGCGCCAGCAGCGGAGGGACTAGCGGGAGACGGGCGAACACCGGGGAGCTGTTTTTT. The chain links TRBV5-1 to TRBJ2-2; 14 nucleotides agree with TRBD2. This CDR3 comprises 19 residues. The trim removed 4 bases at V and 0 bases at J, leaving 8 bases unmatched. Per the germline V gene, CDR1 is SGHRS and CDR2 is YFSETQ. Drawing the rest from reference TRBV5-1 and TRBJ2-2, the complete variable domain is KAGVTQTPRYLIKTRGQQVTLSCSPISGHRSVSWYQQTPGQGLQFLFEYFSETQRNKGNFPGRFSGRQFSNSRSEMNVSTLELGDSALYLCASSGGTSGRRANTGELFFGEGSRLTVL.

J is TRBJ2-5 and V is TRBV20-1, with 7 bases identical to TRBD2. From germline, CDR1 is DFQATT and CDR2 SNEGSKA (reference sequence). This CDR3 has 14 amino acids. CDR3 sequence: CSPDGPSGQETQYF. The CDR3, as DNA: TGCAGCCCCGACGGTCCTAGCGGCCAAGAGACCCAGTACTTC.

The DNA for the CDR3 is TGTGCCAGCAGTACCCAAGCCGGGACAGGGGTCGACGAGCAGTACTTC. This gives the protein CASSTQAGTGVDEQYF. The chain joins TRBV28 to TRBJ2-7; 10 nucleotides agree with TRBD1. The junction had 12 bases not matched to a gene; V was cut back by 5 bases and J by 5 bases. Germline V CDR1 and CDR2: MDHEN, SYDVKM. The CDR3 runs to 16 residues. The full variable domain, with the rest looked up from reference TRBV28 and TRBJ2-7, is DVKVTQSSRYLVKRTGEKVFLECVQDMDHENMFWYRQDPGLGLRLIYFSYDVKMKEKGDIPEGYSVSREKKERFSLILESASTNQTSMYLCASSTQAGTGVDEQYFGPGTRLTVT.

This clone was seen a handful of times. The chain combines TRBV20-1 with TRBJ2-5; tentatively, D is TRBD2 (5 bases). The V and J ends lost 4 bases and 5 bases respectively, with 8 bases between them. The germline V gene encodes CDR1 DFQATT and CDR2 SNEGSKA (reference sequence). The CDR3 extends over 11 amino acids. The CDR3 region is CSATPGETQYF. In DNA form, the CDR3 reads TGCAGTGCTACCCCGGGGGAGACCCAGTACTTC.